This record covers a single T cell receptor (beta chain). Measured with immunoSEQ multiplex PCR; TCRdb has only the in-frame clones, and not every one. The sample holds about 82,000 clones, around nine tenths seen once. Germline lookup yields CDR1 SGHDT and CDR2 YYEEEE. The V segment lost 1 base and the J segment 4 bases; nucleotides outside the gene matches: 6. CDR3 size: 15 residues. The entry originates in a study of technical replicates of blood from a handful of donors. The sequence came from a human donor in good health. The source material was T cells isolated from PBMCs. The chain employs TRBV5-6 and TRBJ2-7; TRBD2 matches at 9 bases. CDR3 DNA: TGTGCCAGCAGCTTGTTTAGCGGGAGTACTTACGAGCAGTACTTC. Translation: CASSLFSGSTYEQYF.